A single sample gave rise to the 32 T cell receptor beta chains below, sequenced in a study of blood T cells in healthy people across ages (dated by TCRdb to about 2015). Receptor amplification or capture employed 5' RACE. TCRdb shows the sequencer as Illumina HiSeq 2500. A second about 7 to 11 cycle PCR used a sample-barcoded 5' primer and a J-beta primer mix. TCRdb reprocessed the public reads (quality trimming at Q25 with fastp, clone calling with MiXCR) and kept in-frame beta chains. Each CDR3 protein appears once, grouped with its most common genes and DNA. The sample contains some 800,000 distinct CDR3 sequences, approximately 25% of them found a single time. The top ten constitute roughly 3.8% of the sample. The sample also formed part of further work on T cells of mothers and their children.

Sequenced sample: blood. These receptors all come from a boy aged 10-17 years in good health.

The sample holds one count of this clonotype. The rearrangement links TRBV2 to TRBJ2-3, with D unclear. Trimming stripped 5 bases from V and 3 bases from J, with 9 bases between. The CDR3 sequence is 13 residues long. CDR1 is SNHLY and CDR2 is FYNNEI in the germline V gene. The chain's CDR3 is CASSIGATDTQYF. CDR3 DNA sequence: TGTGCCAGCAGTATCGGAGCGACAGATACGCAGTATTTT.

This sequence joins TRBV7-9 and TRBJ2-1; TRBD1 matches 10 bases. The junction had 3 bases not matched to a gene; V was cut back by 4 bases and J by 15 bases. Germline CDR1 is SEHNR and CDR2 is FQNEAQ (reference sequence). CDR3 length: 11 residues. The CDR3 here is CASSSGQGPFF. CDR3 sequence (DNA): TGTGCCAGCAGCTCGGGACAGGGGCCGTTCTTC. Filled out from reference TRBV7-9 and TRBJ2-1, the complete variable domain reads DTGVSQNPRHKITKRGQNVTFRCDPISEHNRLYWYRQTLGQGPEFLTYFQNEAQLEKSRLLSDRFSAERPKGSFSTLEIQRTEQGDSAMYLCASSSGQGPFFGPGTRLTVL.

This clonotype turned up a few times. This rearrangement joins TRBV6-5 to TRBJ2-2; 7 nucleotides agree with TRBD1. Germline V lookup: CDR1 MNHEY, CDR2 SVGAGI. The V gene end was trimmed by 2 bases and the J gene end by 6 bases; junction bases not matched to a gene: 12. This CDR3 region has 17 residues. The CDR3 is CASSYRPGQEAAGELFF. The CDR3 nucleotides are TGTGCCAGCAGTTACCGACCCGGACAGGAGGCCGCCGGGGAGCTGTTTTTT.

This clonotype was observed a few times. This sequence joins TRBV7-3 and TRBJ2-1, with no clear D. Between the trimmed V and J ends, which lost 0 bases and 5 bases, there was a span of 5 bases. Germline-derived CDR1 and CDR2 are SGHTA and FQGTGA. This CDR3 has 13 amino acids. CDR3 in amino acids: CASSLTNNNEQFF. In nucleotides, the CDR3 is TGTGCCAGCAGCTTAACGAATAACAATGAGCAGTTCTTC.

This chain connects TRBV7-2 to TRBJ2-3; D is undetermined. The germline CDR1 and CDR2 sequences are SGHTA and FQGNSA. V lost 1 base and J lost 6, with 5 bases in between. The CDR3 is made up of 12 amino acids. CDR3 amino acids: CASSLDWDTQYF. CDR3 sequence (DNA): TGTGCCAGCAGCTTAGACTGGGATACGCAGTATTTT.

The chain uses TRBV29-1 and TRBJ2-5; TRBD1 agrees at 12 bases. TRBJ2-1 matches the DNA end more closely, so the J call is doubtful. The CDR3 runs to 15 residues. Germline-derived CDR1 and CDR2 are SQVTM and ANQGSEA. The CDR3 loop is CSGRDRGLGVNEQFF. CDR3 DNA sequence: TGCAGCGGGCGGGACAGGGGGCTCGGTGTAAATGAGCAGTTCTTC.

V is TRBV4-2 and J is TRBJ2-5; D ambiguous. TRBJ2-7 explains the end of the DNA better; the J call may be wrong. The CDR3 is 13 residues long. Germline-derived CDR1 and CDR2 are LGHNA and YNFKEQ. The CDR3 reads CASSQVGPSEQYF. The CDR3 nucleotides read TGTGCCAGCAGCCAAGTGGGTCCGTCCGAGCAGTACTTC.

This sequence joins TRBV4-3 and TRBJ1-2; D not resolved. The length of the CDR3 is 15 residues. Trimming stripped 1 base from V and 2 bases from J, with 11 bases between. Per the germline V gene, CDR1 is LGHNA and CDR2 is YSLEER. CDR3 residues: CASSQVVVVNYGYTF. The CDR3 DNA reads TGCGCCAGCAGCCAAGTCGTCGTCGTGAACTATGGCTACACCTTC.

The chain joins TRBV4-3 to TRBJ1-2, with a weak D call TRBD1 (5 bases). Trimming shortened V by 0 bases and J by 0 bases, and 14 bases separated the two germline ends. Germline lookup yields CDR1 LGHNA and CDR2 YSLEER. The CDR3 is 17 residues long. This CDR3 reads CASSQDVGEAANYGYTF. For the CDR3, the DNA is TGCGCCAGCAGCCAAGATGTGGGGGAGGCAGCTAACTATGGCTACACCTTC.

The V and J genes are TRBV7-6 and TRBJ2-3; 8 nucleotides align to TRBD2. Losses at the gene ends were 3 bases for V and 6 bases for J; bases not matched to a gene: 8. This CDR3 comprises 15 residues. CDR1 is SGHVS, CDR2 FNYEAQ, per germline. CDR3: CASSFIGGGSDTQYF. CDR3 bases: TGTGCCAGCAGCTTTATCGGCGGGGGGAGCGATACGCAGTATTTT.

This clonotype came up a few times. V is TRBV3-1 and J is TRBJ2-2; 8 nucleotides line up with TRBD1. From germline, CDR1 is LGHDT and CDR2 YNNKEL (reference sequence). The length of the CDR3 is 15 residues. J gave up 6 bases and V 3 bases, and 6 bases lay outside the gene matches. In DNA form, the CDR3 reads TGTGCCAGCAGCCAGGGGACAGGCCGATCCGGGGAGCTGTTTTTT. Translating it yields CASSQGTGRSGELFF.

The chain couples TRBV2 to TRBJ2-3, with D perhaps given as TRBD1 or TRBD2 (5 bases each). The CDR3 length is 15 residues. V dropped 7 bases and J dropped 0 bases, with 14 bases sitting between them. CDR1 SNHLY and CDR2 FYNNEI come from the germline V gene. The CDR3 DNA reads as TGTGCCAGCACCAGAGGGGCCTACAGCACAGATACGCAGTATTTT. Translation gives CASTRGAYSTDTQYF.

This clonotype showed up just once. This chain uses TRBV20-1 with TRBJ2-1; 8 bases align to TRBD1. The CDR3 is made up of 14 amino acids. V dropped 4 bases and J dropped 0; count of bases not matched to a gene: 2. The germline V gene encodes CDR1 DFQATT and CDR2 SNEGSKA (reference sequence). The CDR3, as DNA: TGCAGTGCTAAGGACAGGGACTCCTACAATGAGCAGTTCTTC. It translates to CSAKDRDSYNEQFF.

This clonotype was seen once. The gene calls are TRBV30 and TRBJ2-3; D is uncertain. The CDR3 covers 12 residues. V was trimmed by 2 bases and J by 0 bases, leaving 3 bases between them. The V gene's germline CDR1 is GTSNPN and CDR2 SVGIG (reference sequence). The CDR3 reads CAWSPSTDTQYF. Written as DNA, the CDR3 is TGTGCCTGGAGTCCCAGCACAGATACGCAGTATTTT.

The gene calls are TRBV27 and TRBJ2-5; 14 nucleotides agree with TRBD2. Germline V gives CDR1 MNHEY, CDR2 SMNVEV (reference sequence). This CDR3 has 16 residues. V was pared by 3 bases and J by 4 bases, with 4 bases of the junction left unmatched. As DNA, the CDR3 is TGTGCCAGCAGTTTCTATGGGACTAGCGGGAGAGAGACCCAGTACTTC. Encoded protein: CASSFYGTSGRETQYF.

The table lists this clonotype with a few counts. This chain links TRBV18 with TRBJ1-1; D is undetermined. Trimming removed 3 bases from V and 3 bases from J, with 17 bases in between. The CDR3 is 16 residues long. Germline V gene lookup returns CDR1 KGHSH and CDR2 LQKENI. CDR3 in DNA: TGTGCCAGCTCACCTCCTCAGGCGGGGATTCACACTGAAGCTTTCTTT. Translating it yields CASSPPQAGIHTEAFF.

This chain uses TRBV7-9 with TRBJ1-5; D remains ambiguous. V dropped 5 bases and J dropped 4 bases, with 6 bases sitting between them. CDR3 size: 12 residues. Germline V gives CDR1 SEHNR, CDR2 FQNEAQ (reference sequence). The CDR3 nucleotides are TGTGCCAGCAGCCTACAGAATCAGCCCCAGCATTTT. Translation gives CASSLQNQPQHF.

The gene calls are TRBV21-1 and TRBJ1-2. TRBV21-1 is given as a pseudogene. The CDR3 contains 15 residues. In DNA, the CDR3 is TGTGCCAGCAGCAAATCTGATCGGGGTGACTATGGCTACACCTTC. This codes for CASSKSDRGDYGYTF.

This clonotype was recorded a few times. The chain has TRBV28 and TRBJ1-5; D is unclear. Per germline, CDR1 MDHEN and CDR2 SYDVKM. Trimming pared 2 bases from V and 7 bases from J, leaving 15 bases between. CDR3 length equals 15 residues. The CDR3 loop is CASSLGSGLGQPQHF. In DNA form, the CDR3 reads TGTGCCAGCAGTTTAGGGTCCGGGCTTGGGCAGCCCCAGCATTTT. Supplemented by reference TRBV28 and TRBJ1-5, the full variable domain reads DVKVTQSSRYLVKRTGEKVFLECVQDMDHENMFWYRQDPGLGLRLIYFSYDVKMKEKGDIPEGYSVSREKKERFSLILESASTNQTSMYLCASSLGSGLGQPQHFGDGTRLSIL.

This chain connects TRBV28 to TRBJ2-5; D may correspond to TRBD1 or TRBD2 (5 bases each). The J call may be wrong; the DNA end is better matched by TRBJ2-7. Germline loops: CDR1 MDHEN, CDR2 SYDVKM. CDR3 length: 15 amino acids. The CDR3 protein is CASSPRSGPFYEQYF. CDR3 DNA sequence: TGTGCCAGCAGCCCCCGTTCGGGACCCTTTTACGAGCAGTACTTC.

The J gene is TRBJ2-5, the V gene TRBV3-1; 9 nucleotides match TRBD1. The J call is in doubt because the DNA end fits TRBJ2-7 better. CDR3 size: 15 residues. Germline V gives CDR1 LGHDT, CDR2 YNNKEL (reference sequence). CDR3 protein: CASSRDRDRVYEQYF. CDR3 bases: TGTGCCAGCAGCCGAGACCGGGACAGGGTCTACGAGCAGTACTTC.

This clonotype was recorded many times. The V gene is TRBV27, the J gene TRBJ2-7; D not resolved. The length of the CDR3 is 15 residues. Between the trimmed V and J ends, which lost 5 bases and 1 base, there was a span of 15 bases. CDR1 is MNHEY and CDR2 is SMNVEV in the germline V gene (reference sequence). CDR3 region: CASSGSDPGSYEQYF. Here the CDR3 DNA reads TGTGCCAGCAGTGGGTCCGACCCAGGATCCTACGAGCAGTACTTC.

The chain couples TRBV2 to TRBJ2-2; no reliable D call. CDR3 length equals 16 residues. V lost 6 bases, J lost 0 bases, and 14 bases lay in between. Germline lookup yields CDR1 SNHLY and CDR2 FYNNEI. CDR3 residues: CASSQVYSPNTGELFF. CDR3 DNA: TGTGCCAGCAGCCAAGTTTATTCTCCGAACACCGGGGAGCTGTTTTTT.

The chain recombines TRBV20-1 with TRBJ2-1; 7 bases map to TRBD2. Germline trimming cut 5 bases from V and 0 bases from J; bases unmatched to any gene: 10. The CDR3 has 16 residues. Germline CDR1 DFQATT, CDR2 SNEGSKA (reference sequence). The CDR3 protein is CSAPPWGGSSYNEQFF. CDR3 bases: TGCAGTGCTCCCCCATGGGGCGGGAGCTCCTACAATGAGCAGTTCTTC.

Comment on this clonotype: A read error may account for a junction end that differs from germline. V is TRBV6-2 or TRBV6-3 and J is TRBJ2-5, with 7 bases lining up with TRBD2. The CDR3 is 16 amino acids. CDR1 and CDR2 (germline): MNHEY, SVGEGT. The CDR3 coding sequence is TGTGCCAGCAGTTACCGAATGGCTAGCGGACAAGGGACCCAGTACTTC. Its translation: CASSYRMASGQGTQYF.

Written as DNA, the CDR3 is TGCAGCGTTCTGGGCCACACAGCGGGCAATGAGCAGTTCTTC. This sequence encodes CSVLGHTAGNEQFF. The J gene is TRBJ2-1, the V gene TRBV29-1; perhaps TRBD2 as D (6 bases). Germline V gene data show CDR1 as SQVTM and CDR2 as ANQGSEA. The CDR3 runs 14 residues. The V gene lost 5 bases and the J gene lost 6 bases, with 17 bases spanning the gap.

V gene TRBV5-1 combines with J gene TRBJ2-1; D not certain. The germline V gene encodes CDR1 SGHRS and CDR2 YFSETQ. Trimming left V 0 bases short and J 4 bases short, with 11 bases between. The CDR3 is 15 amino acids. The CDR3 nucleotides are TGCGCCAGCAGCTTGGAGGGTCTGCCGTACAATGAGCAGTTCTTC. Translation gives CASSLEGLPYNEQFF. The full variable domain, completed using reference TRBV5-1 and TRBJ2-1, is KAGVTQTPRYLIKTRGQQVTLSCSPISGHRSVSWYQQTPGQGLQFLFEYFSETQRNKGNFPGRFSGRQFSNSRSEMNVSTLELGDSALYLCASSLEGLPYNEQFFGPGTRLTVL.

This clonotype was counted only a few times. The chain joins TRBV20-1 to TRBJ2-1; a possible D gene is TRBD2 (5 bases). Trimming took off 3 bases at V and 0 bases at J, with 9 bases between the two ends. Germline CDR1 reads DFQATT; CDR2 reads SNEGSKA (reference sequence). The CDR3 consists of 14 residues. DNA for the CDR3: TGCAGTGCTAGCGGGATTAGCTCCTACAATGAGCAGTTCTTC. Protein: CSASGISSYNEQFF.

This clonotype was seen a few times. The chain combines TRBV20-1 with TRBJ2-1, with D perhaps matching TRBD1 (6 bases). The CDR3 runs 15 residues. The germline V gene has CDR1 DFQATT and CDR2 SNEGSKA (reference sequence). Trimming stripped 4 bases from V and 6 bases from J, with 19 bases between. The CDR3 nucleotides are TGCAGTGCTACTCCCCCCCCGGGACATAGCAATGAGCAGTTCTTC. Amino acids: CSATPPPGHSNEQFF.

The chain couples TRBV5-1 to TRBJ2-5, with D maybe TRBD1 (6 bases). The J call may be mistaken, given a closer DNA end match to TRBJ2-7. CDR1 and CDR2 (germline): SGHRS, YFSETQ. The CDR3 contains 15 residues. The CDR3 bases are TGCGCCAGCAGCAGGGGGACGACTACCCCATACGAGCAGTACTTC. Its translation is CASSRGTTTPYEQYF.

This clonotype was observed a handful of times. The V and J genes are TRBV5-1 and TRBJ2-7, with D hard to call. Trimming stripped 4 bases from V and 3 bases from J, with 8 bases between. The CDR3 covers 12 residues. Germline CDR1 SGHRS, CDR2 YFSETQ. The CDR3 nucleotides are TGCGCCAGCAGCGAGGATGACTACGAGCAGTACTTC. This codes for CASSEDDYEQYF.

There are a few counts of this clonotype. The V and J genes are TRBV2 and TRBJ2-7; no clear D gene. Germline values: CDR1 SNHLY, CDR2 FYNNEI. The CDR3 is made up of 13 amino acids. Trimming removed 0 bases from V and 2 bases from J, with 5 bases in between. CDR3 protein: CASSEAGTYEQYF. The CDR3 DNA is TGTGCCAGCAGTGAAGCAGGGACCTACGAGCAGTACTTC.